What follows are 30 T cell receptor beta chains derived from one specimen sequenced in a study of CD8 T cells in ankylosing spondylitis. One entry per CDR3 protein results from TCRdb running MiXCR on the 5' RACE reads. The sample holds around 220,000 distinct CDR3 sequences, about 10% seen once. Sequencing was done on a sample of blood, either unsorted or a sorted T cell fraction (not recorded which). These receptors all stem from a male donor with ankylosing spondylitis or in good health (not recorded which).

This clonotype was seen a few times. The genes are TRBV12-3 or TRBV12-4 and TRBJ1-6; the D gene is possibly TRBD1 (5 bases). CDR3 size: 14 residues. Trimming shortened V by 5 bases and J by 11 bases, and 16 bases separated the two germline ends. CDR3 DNA sequence: TGTGCCAGCAGTACTGGGACCGCTGGAACACCCCTCCACTTT. Translating gives CASSTGTAGTPLHF.

This clonotype was found many times. The V gene is TRBV7-9, the J gene TRBJ1-2; the D gene is possibly TRBD1 (5 bases). This CDR3 region has 16 residues. Germline loops: CDR1 SEHNR, CDR2 FQNEAQ (reference sequence). The V and J ends lost 0 bases and 7 bases respectively, with 18 bases between them. DNA for the CDR3: TGTGCCAGCAGCTTAGCGAACGGAGAGTGGGGCCTTGGCTACACCTTC. Its translation is CASSLANGEWGLGYTF.

This clonotype was detected ten times or more. The V gene is TRBV6-5, the J gene TRBJ1-1, with 8 positions matching TRBD1. CDR3 length: 15 amino acids. The V segment lost 3 bases and the J segment 6 bases; nucleotides outside the gene matches: 9. Germline CDR1 and CDR2: MNHEY and SVGAGI. CDR3 coding DNA: TGTGCCAGCAGTTATCCGGGACAGGCTATAGCTGAAGCTTTCTTT. Translation: CASSYPGQAIAEAFF.

In this sample, this clonotype turned up a few times. V usage is TRBV25-1 and J usage is TRBJ2-2; 13 nucleotides align to TRBD2. The CDR3 loop spans 17 amino acids. Trimming cost V 3 bases and J 5 bases; bases outside gene matches: 6. The germline V gene has CDR1 MGHDK and CDR2 SYGVNS. The CDR3 region has the DNA TGTGCCAGCAGTGATACTAGCGGGGGGGCAGCGACCGGGGAGCTGTTTTTT. The encoded protein is CASSDTSGGAATGELFF.

A remark on this clonotype: A much larger clone differs from this one at a single base, so this may be a read error. V gene TRBV12-3 or TRBV12-4 combines with J gene TRBJ1-5; TRBD1 agrees at 7 bases. V gave up 10 bases and J gave up 7 bases; unmatched junction bases: 13. The CDR3 spans 14 residues. CDR3 sequence reads: CANRPRATGQPQHF. The DNA of the CDR3 is TGTGCCAACAGACCCCGTGCGACAGGGCAGCCCCAGCATTTT.

This clonotype was detected ten times or more. The rearrangement links TRBV3-1 to TRBJ2-7; D uncertain. Trimming stripped 0 bases from V and 9 bases from J, with 12 bases between. The CDR3 consists of 13 residues. Germline values: CDR1 LGHDT, CDR2 YNNKEL (reference sequence). The DNA for the CDR3 is TGTGCCAGCAGCCAAGAAAAGAATGTTGGGCAGTACTTC. Translated, it gives CASSQEKNVGQYF.

This clonotype was counted between two and nine times. This chain uses TRBV29-1 with TRBJ2-6, with D hard to call. The germline gives CDR1 SQVTM, CDR2 ANQGSEA. CDR3 size: 14 residues. With 2 bases removed from V and 3 bases from J, the gap between germline ends came to 8 bases. The CDR3 DNA is TGCAGCGTTGAATTCGCGTTTGGGGCCAACGTCCTGACTTTC. Its protein is CSVEFAFGANVLTF.

To note about this clonotype: One junction end disagrees with the germline gene, perhaps due to a read error. The rearrangement links TRBV7-7 to TRBJ2-1, with D perhaps matching TRBD1 or TRBD2 (5 bases each). The V gene's germline CDR1 is SSHAT and CDR2 FNYEAQ (reference sequence). The CDR3 consists of 16 residues. CDR3 nucleotides: TGTGCTAGCAGCCCCCGGGACCCCGTAAAGATGGTTGAGCAGTTCTTC. Translating it yields CASSPRDPVKMVEQFF.

As to this clonotype: Germline is not matched at one junction end, which may reflect a read error. The V gene is TRBV5-1, the J gene TRBJ1-1, with D possibly matching TRBD1 (5 bases). The germline CDR1 and CDR2 sequences are SGHRS and YFSETQ. This CDR3 is built from 15 residues. The CDR3 nucleotides read TGCGCCAGCAGCTTCGATAGGTTAGGAGGGACTGGAGCTTTCTTT. Amino acids: CASSFDRLGGTGAFF.

This clonotype has at least ten counts. The chain employs TRBV20-1 and TRBJ2-3, with 8 positions matching TRBD1. CDR1 is DFQATT, CDR2 SNEGSKA, per germline (reference sequence). This CDR3 has 14 residues. V lost 4 bases, J lost 5 bases, and 8 bases stayed unmatched. As DNA, the CDR3 is TGCAGTGCTACTCGACAGGGGCGCGGAGATACGCAGTATTTT. It codes for CSATRQGRGDTQYF.

At least ten counts were recorded for this clonotype. The chain combines TRBV12-3 or TRBV12-4 with TRBJ1-5, with a weak D call TRBD1 (6 bases). V was cut by 5 bases and J by 2 bases, with 10 bases left in between. This CDR3 is built from 14 residues. The CDR3 nucleotides are TGTGCCAGCAGTCATGACAGGCGCAATCAGCCCCAGCATTTT. It codes for CASSHDRRNQPQHF.

In this sample, this clonotype turned up many times. The gene calls are TRBV5-1 and TRBJ2-1; 10 nucleotides agree with TRBD1. Trimming at V came to 0 bases and at J to 4 bases, leaving 1 base not matched to a gene. This CDR3 spans 15 amino acids. Germline values: CDR1 SGHRS, CDR2 YFSETQ. CDR3 amino acids: CASSLGTGGYNEQFF. The CDR3 nucleotides are TGCGCCAGCAGCTTGGGGACAGGGGGTTACAATGAGCAGTTCTTC.

This clonotype was recorded at least ten times. This CDR3 reads CASSPTIGQGVLYGYTF. The CDR3 coding sequence is TGTGCCAGCAGCCCCACCATTGGACAGGGGGTTCTCTATGGCTACACCTTC. The chain couples TRBV9 to TRBJ1-2; 10 bases line up with TRBD1. Unmatched junction bases numbered 13, after V lost 4 bases and J lost 4 bases. This CDR3 comprises 17 residues. Germline V gene lookup returns CDR1 SGDLS and CDR2 YYNGEE. Full variable domain (outside the CDR3, taken from reference TRBV9 and TRBJ1-2): DSGVTQTPKHLITATGQRVTLRCSPRSGDLSVYWYQQSLDQGLQFLIQYYNGEERAKGNILERFSAQQFPDLHSELNLSSLELGDSALYFCASSPTIGQGVLYGYTFGSGTRLTVV.

Many counts were recorded for this clonotype. The rearrangement uses TRBV12-3 or TRBV12-4 and TRBJ2-1, with 12 bases identical to TRBD2. The CDR3 is made up of 15 amino acids. V lost 7 bases, J lost 5 bases, and 6 bases stayed unmatched. CDR3 in amino acids: CASTGASGGDNEQFF. The CDR3 DNA reads as TGTGCCAGCACCGGGGCTAGCGGGGGGGACAATGAGCAGTTCTTC.

The J gene is TRBJ1-1, the V gene TRBV2; tentative D call: TRBD1 (5 bases). The V end lost 3 bases, the J end lost 4 bases, and 21 bases lay between the germline ends. The CDR3 totals 17 residues. Germline CDR1 reads SNHLY; CDR2 reads FYNNEI. The CDR3 DNA follows: TGTGCCAGCAGTGAGTTGTGGGGGGAAATCATAATCACTGAAGCTTTCTTT. This encodes CASSELWGEIIITEAFF. Complete variable domain (other parts from reference TRBV2 and TRBJ1-1): EPEVTQTPSHQVTQMGQEVILRCVPISNHLYFYWYRQILGQKVEFLVSFYNNEISEKSEIFDDQFSVERPDGSNFTLKIRSTKLEDSAMYFCASSELWGEIIITEAFFGQGTRLTVV.

In its sample, this clonotype was seen many times. The chain has TRBV6-2 or TRBV6-3 and TRBJ1-2, with 7 bases fitting TRBD1. This CDR3 is built from 13 residues. V dropped 3 bases and J dropped 3; count of bases not matched to a gene: 1. Germline V gene lookup returns CDR1 MNHEY and CDR2 SVGEGT. In nucleotides, the CDR3 is TGTGCCAGCAGTTATCAGGGGGACTATGGCTACACCTTC. As protein: CASSYQGDYGYTF.

There are a few counts of this clonotype. The rearrangement links TRBV6-1 to TRBJ2-7; D might be TRBD2 (6 bases). Trimming stripped 6 bases from V and 1 base from J, with 16 bases between. CDR1 and CDR2 from the germline V gene are MNHNS and SASEGT. The CDR3 consists of 15 residues. Here the CDR3 reads CASSQTSLKSYEQYF. The CDR3 nucleotides are TGTGCCAGCAGCCAGACTAGTCTTAAGTCCTACGAGCAGTACTTC.

This clonotype appeared many times. The rearrangement links TRBV12-3 or TRBV12-4 to TRBJ2-1; D remains unclear. V shed 3 bases and J shed 7 bases, with 7 bases lying between them. This CDR3 contains 12 residues. The CDR3 is CASSLQSNEQFF. CDR3 in DNA: TGTGCCAGCAGTTTGCAGTCGAATGAGCAGTTCTTC.

There are a few counts of this clonotype. The genes are TRBV19 and TRBJ2-3; TRBD1 aligns across 8 bases. The ends lost 6 bases at V and 1 base at J; junction bases unmatched: 9. In germline, CDR1 is LNHDA, CDR2 SQIVND (reference sequence). The CDR3 has 16 residues. The CDR3 sequence is CASSHDRGPGTDTQYF. Written as DNA, the CDR3 is TGTGCCAGTAGCCATGACAGGGGCCCTGGCACAGATACGCAGTATTTT.

The chain is built from TRBV10-3 and TRBJ1-1; maybe TRBD1 (5 bases). V shed 4 bases and J shed 5 bases, with 8 bases lying between them. Germline V gene sequence: CDR1 ENHRY, CDR2 SYGVKD. The CDR3 loop spans 12 amino acids. The CDR3 nucleotides read TGTGCCATCAGTGGAGGGGATACTGAAGCTTTCTTT. It translates to CAISGGDTEAFF.

This clonotype was seen ten or more times. The V and J genes are TRBV20-1 and TRBJ1-2, with 7 nucleotides matching TRBD1. J gave up 5 bases and V 6 bases, and 3 bases lay outside the gene matches. Germline CDR1 and CDR2: DFQATT and SNEGSKA (reference sequence). This CDR3 comprises 11 residues. CDR3 in DNA: TGCAGTGCACCGACAGGGTATGGCTACACCTTC. This translates into CSAPTGYGYTF.

About this clonotype itself: A much bigger clone sits one base away, suggesting this may be a read error. The conserved final phenylalanine or tryptophan is absent from the CDR3, which likely points to a read error. The genes are TRBV20-1 and TRBJ2-5; 8 bases line up with TRBD1. V trimming: 3 bases; J trimming: 0 bases; junction bases outside the gene matches: 3. In germline, CDR1 is DFQATT, CDR2 SNEGSKA (reference sequence). The CDR3 sequence is 14 residues long. CDR3 bases: TGCAGTGCTAGTATGGACAGGGACCAAGAGACCCAGTACATC. Amino acid sequence: CSASMDRDQETQYI.

This clonotype was recorded at least ten times. The chain is built from TRBV29-1 and TRBJ2-3; 8 positions agree with TRBD2. CDR1 and CDR2 from the germline V gene are SQVTM and ANQGSEA. The CDR3 spans 16 residues. V lost 3 bases, J lost 4 bases, and 12 bases stayed unmatched. The CDR3 loop is CSVDRFGGAFSDTQYF. CDR3 nucleotides: TGCAGCGTTGATCGGTTCGGGGGGGCATTCTCAGATACGCAGTATTTT.

This clonotype was counted at least ten times. This chain uses TRBV5-1 with TRBJ2-3; D perhaps matches TRBD1 (6 bases). The germline V gene has CDR1 SGHRS and CDR2 YFSETQ. The V gene lost 3 bases and the J gene lost 2 bases, with 13 bases spanning the gap. The CDR3 has 15 amino acids. The CDR3 DNA sequence: TGCGCCAGCAGCTACCAGACAGGAGACACAGATACGCAGTATTTT. This encodes CASSYQTGDTDTQYF.

The chain has TRBV9 and TRBJ2-1; 7 nucleotides line up with TRBD1. The germline gives CDR1 SGDLS, CDR2 YYNGEE. CDR3 length: 12 residues. Unmatched junction bases numbered 3, after V lost 4 bases and J lost 8 bases. The CDR3 nucleotides are TGTGCCAGCAGCACAGGGGTCGATGAGCAGTTCTTC. Its translation is CASSTGVDEQFF. The full variable domain, rest sourced from reference TRBV9 and TRBJ2-1, is DSGVTQTPKHLITATGQRVTLRCSPRSGDLSVYWYQQSLDQGLQFLIQYYNGEERAKGNILERFSAQQFPDLHSELNLSSLELGDSALYFCASSTGVDEQFFGPGTRLTVL.

This clonotype was counted ten times or more. V usage is TRBV28 and J usage is TRBJ2-7; weak D call: TRBD1 (6 bases). V dropped 6 bases and J dropped 2 bases, with 17 bases sitting between them. There are 15 residues in the CDR3. Germline lookup yields CDR1 MDHEN and CDR2 SYDVKM. The CDR3 protein is CASSRESGQAYEQYF. DNA for the CDR3: TGTGCCAGCAGCCGAGAATCGGGACAAGCCTACGAGCAGTACTTC.

This clonotype was found a few times. CDR3: CASSLDAGNQPQHF. The CDR3, as DNA: TGCGCCAGCAGCTTGGACGCGGGCAATCAGCCCCAGCATTTT. This chain joins TRBV5-1 and TRBJ1-5; D is ambiguous. This CDR3 is built from 14 residues. CDR1 SGHRS and CDR2 YFSETQ come from the germline V gene. Trimming pared 0 bases from V and 2 bases from J, leaving 6 bases between.

CDR3 amino acids: CASRGGQSNQPQHF. As DNA, the CDR3 is TGTGCCAGCAGGGGTGGGCAGAGCAATCAGCCCCAGCATTTT. The chain joins TRBV6-1 to TRBJ1-5; D is ambiguous. The CDR3 consists of 14 residues. V shed 6 bases and J shed 1 base, with 10 bases lying between them. Germline V gene sequence: CDR1 MNHNS, CDR2 SASEGT.

This clonotype was detected a few times. The chain couples TRBV5-1 to TRBJ2-3, with TRBD1 matching over 8 bases. J was trimmed by 0 bases and V by 2 bases; bases with no gene match: 2. This CDR3 comprises 15 residues. In germline, CDR1 is SGHRS, CDR2 YFSETQ. This CDR3 is CASSFRGQSTDTQYF. CDR3 coding DNA: TGCGCCAGCAGCTTCAGGGGGCAGAGCACAGATACGCAGTATTTT. The full variable domain, completed using reference TRBV5-1 and TRBJ2-3, is KAGVTQTPRYLIKTRGQQVTLSCSPISGHRSVSWYQQTPGQGLQFLFEYFSETQRNKGNFPGRFSGRQFSNSRSEMNVSTLELGDSALYLCASSFRGQSTDTQYFGPGTRLTVL.

V gene TRBV4-2 combines with J gene TRBJ2-1; 9 positions match TRBD2. The CDR3 totals 17 residues. The J segment lost 5 bases and the V segment lost 3 bases, leaving 11 bases of the junction unmatched. Germline CDR1 reads LGHNA; CDR2 reads YNFKEQ. The CDR3 is CASSHPAASGEHNEQFF. CDR3 nucleotides: TGTGCCAGCAGCCATCCTGCGGCTAGCGGGGAACACAATGAGCAGTTCTTC.